This T cell receptor (beta chain) was identified in a study of shared T cell receptors in the human thymus. TCRdb's copy holds only in-frame clones and misses some; the assay was immunoSEQ multiplex PCR. This table holds 650,000 to 950,000 clones, roughly 88% found once. The CDR3 contains 16 residues. Unmatched junction bases numbered 15, after V lost 8 bases and J lost 5 bases. CDR1 and CDR2 from the germline V gene are LNHDA and SQIVND (reference sequence). These same data were also listed under a study on human thymus T cells. Per that study: Congenital heart defects were the reason for the corrective surgery that the donors, healthy Finnish infants, were having. Thymic tissue was derived from resections collected during corrective heart surgery.

The V gene is TRBV19, the J gene TRBJ2-5; TRBD1 agrees at 9 bases. Sequences were obtained from thymocytes. This sequence originates from a girl in the first two years of life with a congenital heart defect. DNA for the CDR3: TGTGCCAGTTCCCGGAAAACCACACAGGGGGCTGAGACCCAGTACTTC. Amino acids: CASSRKTTQGAETQYF.